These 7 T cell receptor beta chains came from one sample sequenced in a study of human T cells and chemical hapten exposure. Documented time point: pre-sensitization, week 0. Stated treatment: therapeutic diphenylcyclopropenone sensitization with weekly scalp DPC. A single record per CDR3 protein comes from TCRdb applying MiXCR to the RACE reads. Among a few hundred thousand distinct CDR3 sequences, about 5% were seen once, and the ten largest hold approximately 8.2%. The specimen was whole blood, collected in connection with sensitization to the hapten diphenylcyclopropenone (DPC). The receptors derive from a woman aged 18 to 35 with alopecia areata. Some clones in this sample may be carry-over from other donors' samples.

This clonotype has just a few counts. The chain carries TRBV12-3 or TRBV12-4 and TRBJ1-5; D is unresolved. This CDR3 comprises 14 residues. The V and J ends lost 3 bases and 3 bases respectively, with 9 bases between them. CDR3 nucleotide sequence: TGTGCCAGCAGTTTTTTTGGGGTCAATCAGCCCCAGCATTTT. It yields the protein CASSFFGVNQPQHF.

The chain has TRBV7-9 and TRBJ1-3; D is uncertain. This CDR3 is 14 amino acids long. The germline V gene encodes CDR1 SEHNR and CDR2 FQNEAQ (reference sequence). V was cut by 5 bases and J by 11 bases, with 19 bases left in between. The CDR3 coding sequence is TGTGCCAGCAGCGAAGACGGGCCTTTTGTCGCCATATATTTT. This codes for CASSEDGPFVAIYF. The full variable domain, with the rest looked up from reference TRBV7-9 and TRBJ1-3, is DTGVSQNPRHKITKRGQNVTFRCDPISEHNRLYWYRQTLGQGPEFLTYFQNEAQLEKSRLLSDRFSAERPKGSFSTLEIQRTEQGDSAMYLCASSEDGPFVAIYFGEGSWLTVV.

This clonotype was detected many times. The chain's CDR3 is CASSLSTINTEAFF. CDR3 nucleotides: TGTGCCAGCAGTTTGTCGACAATAAACACTGAAGCTTTCTTT. The V call is TRBV12-3 or TRBV12-4, the J call TRBJ1-1, with D unclear. V lost 3 bases to trimming and J lost 2 bases, with 10 bases between them. The CDR3 has 14 amino acids.

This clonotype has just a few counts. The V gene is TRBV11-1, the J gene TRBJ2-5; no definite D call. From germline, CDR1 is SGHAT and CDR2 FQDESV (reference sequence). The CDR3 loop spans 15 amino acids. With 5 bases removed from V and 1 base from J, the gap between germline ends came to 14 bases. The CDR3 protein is CASSQWSSPQETQYF. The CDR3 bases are TGTGCCAGCAGCCAATGGTCATCTCCCCAAGAGACCCAGTACTTC.

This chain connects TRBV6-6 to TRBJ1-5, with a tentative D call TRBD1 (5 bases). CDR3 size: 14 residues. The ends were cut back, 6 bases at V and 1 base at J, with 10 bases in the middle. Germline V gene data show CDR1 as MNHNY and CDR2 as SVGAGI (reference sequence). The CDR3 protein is CASRTGGSNQPQHF. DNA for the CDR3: TGTGCCAGCAGAACGGGGGGAAGCAATCAGCCCCAGCATTTT.

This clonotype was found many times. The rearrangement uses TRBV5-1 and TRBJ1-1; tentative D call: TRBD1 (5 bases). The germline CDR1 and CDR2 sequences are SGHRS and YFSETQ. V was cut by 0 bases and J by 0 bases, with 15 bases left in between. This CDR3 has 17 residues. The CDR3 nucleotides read TGCGCCAGCAGCTTGGTTGGGGAGGGGCCCGTGAACACTGAAGCTTTCTTT. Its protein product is CASSLVGEGPVNTEAFF.

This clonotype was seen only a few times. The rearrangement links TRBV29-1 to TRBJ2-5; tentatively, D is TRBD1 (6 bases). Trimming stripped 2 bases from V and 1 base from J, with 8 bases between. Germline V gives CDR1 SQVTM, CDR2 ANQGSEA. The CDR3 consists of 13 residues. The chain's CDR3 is CSVERTAQETQYF. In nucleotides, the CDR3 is TGCAGCGTTGAAAGGACAGCCCAAGAGACCCAGTACTTC.